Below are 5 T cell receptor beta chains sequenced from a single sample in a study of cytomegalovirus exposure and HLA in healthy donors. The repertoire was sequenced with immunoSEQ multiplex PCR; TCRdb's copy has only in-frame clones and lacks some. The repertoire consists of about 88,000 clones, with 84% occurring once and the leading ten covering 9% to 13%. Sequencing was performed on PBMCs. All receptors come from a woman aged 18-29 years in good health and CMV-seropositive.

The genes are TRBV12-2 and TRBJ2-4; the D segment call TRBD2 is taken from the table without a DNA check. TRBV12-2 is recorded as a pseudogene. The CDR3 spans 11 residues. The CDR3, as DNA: TGTGCAAGTCGCTTAAGAGGCATTCAGTACTTC. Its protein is CASRLRGIQYF.

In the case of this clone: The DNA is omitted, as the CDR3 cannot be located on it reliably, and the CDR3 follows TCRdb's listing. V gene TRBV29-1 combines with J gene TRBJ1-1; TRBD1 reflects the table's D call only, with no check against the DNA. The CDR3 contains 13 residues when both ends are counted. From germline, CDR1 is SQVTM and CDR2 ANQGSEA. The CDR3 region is CSVLVGQGALYFF.

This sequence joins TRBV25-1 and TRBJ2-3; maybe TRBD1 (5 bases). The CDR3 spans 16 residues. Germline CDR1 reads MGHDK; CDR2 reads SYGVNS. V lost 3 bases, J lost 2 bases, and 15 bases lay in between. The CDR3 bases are TGTGCCAGCAGTGATGTAGGGGCCCTTACCACAGATACGCAGTATTTT. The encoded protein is CASSDVGALTTDTQYF.

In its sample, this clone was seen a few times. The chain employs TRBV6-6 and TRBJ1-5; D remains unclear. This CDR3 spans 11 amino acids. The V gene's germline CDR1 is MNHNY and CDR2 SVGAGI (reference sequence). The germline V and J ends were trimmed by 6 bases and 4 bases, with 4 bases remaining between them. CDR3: CASRSNQPQHF. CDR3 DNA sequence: TGTGCCAGCAGGTCTAATCAGCCCCAGCATTTT.

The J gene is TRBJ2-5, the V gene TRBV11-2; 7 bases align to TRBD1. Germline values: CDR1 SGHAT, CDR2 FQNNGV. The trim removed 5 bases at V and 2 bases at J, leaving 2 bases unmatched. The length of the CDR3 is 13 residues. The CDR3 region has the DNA TGTGCCAGCAGCGGGACAGAACAAGAGACCCAGTACTTC. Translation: CASSGTEQETQYF.